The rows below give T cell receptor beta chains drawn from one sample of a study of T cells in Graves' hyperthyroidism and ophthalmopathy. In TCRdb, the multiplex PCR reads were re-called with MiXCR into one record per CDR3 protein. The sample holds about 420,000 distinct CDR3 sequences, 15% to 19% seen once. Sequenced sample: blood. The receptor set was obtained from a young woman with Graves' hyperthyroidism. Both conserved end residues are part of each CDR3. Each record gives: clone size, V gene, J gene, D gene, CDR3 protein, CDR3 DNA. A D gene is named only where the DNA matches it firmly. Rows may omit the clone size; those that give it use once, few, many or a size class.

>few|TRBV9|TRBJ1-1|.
CASSVAGDPEAFF
TGTGCCAGCAGCGTAGCGGGGGACCCTGAAGCTTTCTTT
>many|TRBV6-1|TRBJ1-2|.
CASSLRDNYGYTF
TGTGCCAGCAGTCTCAGAGATAACTATGGCTACACCTTC
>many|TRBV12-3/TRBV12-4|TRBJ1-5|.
CASSLAGSNQPQHF
TGTGCCAGCAGTTTGGCAGGTAGCAATCAGCCCCAGCATTTT
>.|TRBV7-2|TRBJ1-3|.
CASSLRSGRVSGNTIYF
TGTGCCAGCAGCTTAAGGTCAGGGCGCGTCTCTGGAAACACCATATATTTT
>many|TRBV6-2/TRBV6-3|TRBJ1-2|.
CASSISSYGYTF
TGTGCCAGCAGCATATCGTCCTATGGCTACACCTTC
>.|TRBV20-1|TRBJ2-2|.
CSAKGDGQLVGMFF
TGCAGTGCTAAAGGGGACGGACAGCTGGTGGGGATGTTTTTT
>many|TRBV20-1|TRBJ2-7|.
CSAEGGSYEQYF
TGCAGTGCGGAAGGAGGGTCCTACGAGCAGTACTTC
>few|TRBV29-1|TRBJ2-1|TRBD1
CSVTGGSNEQFF
TGCAGCGTGACAGGGGGAAGCAATGAGCAGTTCTTC
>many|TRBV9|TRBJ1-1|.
CASSVGGPNTEAFF
TGTGCCAGCAGCGTAGGAGGCCCGAACACTGAAGCTTTCTTT
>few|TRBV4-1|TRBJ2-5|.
CASSQDDTQETQYF
TGCGCCAGCAGCCAAGATGATACCCAAGAGACCCAGTACTTC
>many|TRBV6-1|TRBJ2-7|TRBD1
CASSSERHWDRGPNEQYF
TGTGCCAGCAGTTCCGAACGACATTGGGACAGGGGTCCGAACGAGCAGTACTTC
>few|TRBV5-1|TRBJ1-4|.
CASSPWDSTEKLFF
TGCGCCAGCAGCCCCTGGGATTCTACTGAAAAACTGTTTTTT
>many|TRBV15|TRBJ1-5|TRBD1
CATSRDSGGSQPQHF
TGTGCCACCAGCAGAGATTCAGGGGGTAGTCAGCCCCAGCATTTT
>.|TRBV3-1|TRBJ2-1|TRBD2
CASSQDDSGRAGINEQFF
TGTGCCAGCAGCCAAGATGATAGCGGGAGGGCCGGAATTAATGAGCAGTTCTTC
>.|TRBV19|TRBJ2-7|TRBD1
CASSIAPTGNYEQYF
TGTGCCAGTAGTATAGCCCCGACAGGGAATTACGAGCAGTACTTC
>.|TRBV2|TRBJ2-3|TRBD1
CASIGTGVLLDTQYF
TGTGCCAGCATCGGGACAGGGGTCTTGTTAGATACGCAGTATTTT
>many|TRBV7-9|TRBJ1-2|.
CASSLRVGANYGYTF
TGTGCCAGCAGCCTACGTGTAGGGGCGAACTATGGCTACACCTTC
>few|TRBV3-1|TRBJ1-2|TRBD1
CASSQDALDRMGYGYTF
TGTGCCAGCAGCCAAGATGCCCTGGACAGGATGGGCTATGGCTACACCTTC
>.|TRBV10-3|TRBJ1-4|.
CAITERLDEKLFF
TGTGCCATCACGGAACGGCTGGATGAAAAACTGTTTTTT
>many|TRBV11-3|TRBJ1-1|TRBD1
CASSFRDRNTEAFF
TGTGCCAGCAGCTTCCGGGACAGGAACACTGAAGCTTTCTTT
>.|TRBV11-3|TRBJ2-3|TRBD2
CASSLTSGREADTQYF
TGTGCCAGCAGCTTAACTAGCGGGAGGGAAGCAGATACGCAGTATTTT
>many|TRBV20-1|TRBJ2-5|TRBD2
CSASLLAGEKETQYF
TGCAGTGCTAGCCTACTAGCGGGGGAGAAAGAGACCCAGTACTTC
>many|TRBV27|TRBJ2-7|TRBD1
CASRGQGYHEQYF
TGTGCCAGCAGGGGACAGGGGTACCACGAGCAGTACTTC
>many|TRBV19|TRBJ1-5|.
CASSIDGNFNQPQHF
TGTGCCAGTAGTATAGATGGCAATTTCAATCAGCCCCAGCATTTT
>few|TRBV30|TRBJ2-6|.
CAWIVPGKISGANVLTF
TGTGCCTGGATAGTGCCAGGGAAGATCTCTGGGGCCAACGTCCTGACTTTC
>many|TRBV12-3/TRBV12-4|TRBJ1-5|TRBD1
CASSLRRTGGGQPQHF
TGTGCCAGCAGCCTGCGACGGACAGGGGGCGGGCAGCCCCAGCATTTT
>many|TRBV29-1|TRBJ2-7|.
CSSVRGYEQYF
TGCAGCTCTGTGAGGGGCTACGAGCAGTACTTC
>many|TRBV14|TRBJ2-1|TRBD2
CASSQEWSRASGDNEQFF
TGTGCCAGCAGCCAAGAATGGTCAAGGGCTAGCGGAGACAATGAGCAGTTCTTC
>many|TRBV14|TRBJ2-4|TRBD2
CASSRKLAGVAKNIQYF
TGTGCCAGCAGCCGTAAACTAGCGGGAGTGGCCAAAAACATTCAGTACTTC